The present TCR beta chain was sequenced within a study of shared clonotypes between healthy human individuals. Findings and caveats of the study: Non-shared clonotypes were found to have lower generation probabilities than the clonotypes that were shared by all four of the sorted-subset donors.

To note about this clone: The antigen remains unidentified.

Clones were read by immunoSEQ multiplex PCR, and TCRdb kept only the in-frame ones, dropping some. The sample contains about 870,000 clones, 85% to 95% of which appear only once. It was CD45RO-negative cells, positively selected for CCR7, that made up naive CD8 cells, with terminally differentiated effector memory CD45RA+ cells excluded. Sequenced: naive CD8+ T cells sorted from blood. The sequence came from a man aged 25 to 40 in good health.

The DNA of the CDR3 is TGTGCCAGCAGTTCGGCCGGTAAAAACTATGGCTACACCTTC. Encoded protein: CASSSAGKNYGYTF. This chain links TRBV27 with TRBJ1-2; unclear D gene. The germline gives CDR1 MNHEY, CDR2 SMNVEV (reference sequence). The CDR3 extends over 14 amino acids. The ends were cut back, 4 bases at V and 2 bases at J, with 11 bases in the middle.